The T cell receptor (beta chain) described here comes from a study of CD8 T cells in ankylosing spondylitis. Study findings and constraints: Prior literature has documented some motif variants in synovial fluid and blood from reactive arthritis.

Of note for this clonotype: Antigen: not known.

This CDR3 region has 15 residues. The ends lost 5 bases at V and 5 bases at J; junction bases unmatched: 7. Germline V gene lookup returns CDR1 SGHTA and CDR2 FQGTGA. Construction of TCR beta libraries was performed using quantitative 5'-RACE with molecular barcodes. TCRdb used MiXCR to reprocess the 5' RACE reads, holding one entry per CDR3 protein. Of 300,000 to 400,000 distinct CDR3 sequences in the sample, more than 20% were seen once. The sequence was collected from a male donor with ankylosing spondylitis or in good health (not recorded which). V and J are TRBV7-3 and TRBJ2-7, with TRBD2 identical over 12 bases. The sequencing input was blood, either unsorted or a sorted T cell fraction (not recorded which). CDR3 DNA sequence: TGTGCCAGCAGCCCTAGCGGGGGGGCCACCGACGAGCAGTACTTC. Protein sequence: CASSPSGGATDEQYF.